Below are 29 T cell receptor beta chains sequenced from a single sample in a study of CD8 T cells in ankylosing spondylitis. TCRdb re-derived calls from the 5' RACE reads in MiXCR, one entry per CDR3 protein. This table has hundreds of thousands of distinct CDR3 sequences, approximately 17% appearing once. Study-wide results and limits: Among TCR beta sequences, a motif of about 8 highly homologous variants appeared characteristic of ankylosing spondylitis blood.

No antigen has been identified for these receptors. Specimen: blood, either unsorted or a sorted T cell fraction (not recorded which). These receptor sequences come from a male donor with ankylosing spondylitis.

This clonotype came up a few times. This sequence joins TRBV4-3 and TRBJ1-6; maybe TRBD1 (6 bases). V lost 0 bases, J lost 9 bases, and 12 bases lay in between. Germline CDR1 and CDR2: LGHNA and YSLEER. The CDR3 sequence is 15 residues long. For the CDR3, the DNA is TGCGCCAGCAGCCAAGATCGGTCAGGGGCTTCACCCCTCCACTTT. This encodes CASSQDRSGASPLHF.

This clonotype has a count of ten or more. This chain links TRBV4-2 with TRBJ1-4; D uncertain. The V end lost 0 bases, the J end lost 0 bases, and 2 bases lay between the germline ends. The CDR3 has 14 residues. Germline V gene lookup returns CDR1 LGHNA and CDR2 YNFKEQ. Written as DNA, the CDR3 is TGTGCCAGCAGCCAAGAACCAACTAATGAAAAACTGTTTTTT. It is translated as CASSQEPTNEKLFF.

In its sample, this clonotype was seen a few times. The chain joins TRBV20-1 to TRBJ1-4; D may be TRBD1 (5 bases). This CDR3 is built from 13 residues. V was shortened by 6 bases and J by 7 bases, with 15 bases between the two germline ends. Germline V gene sequence: CDR1 DFQATT, CDR2 SNEGSKA (reference sequence). The CDR3 nucleotides read TGCAGTGCCCCAGGGCCGACTTTTGAAAAACTGTTTTTT. Translating gives CSAPGPTFEKLFF.

The table lists this clonotype with a few counts. The chain has TRBV18 and TRBJ2-1, with 8 bases matching TRBD1. CDR1 is KGHSH, CDR2 LQKENI, per germline. V lost 6 bases, J lost 5 bases, and 12 bases stayed unmatched. This CDR3 is built from 16 residues. CDR3 nucleotides: TGTGCCAGCTCTCACGACAGGGGTCGTGTTGACAATGAGCAGTTCTTC. As protein: CASSHDRGRVDNEQFF.

This clonotype has more than one count but fewer than ten. This sequence joins TRBV20-1 and TRBJ1-2, with D tentatively TRBD1 (5 bases). The germline V gene encodes CDR1 DFQATT and CDR2 SNEGSKA (reference sequence). The V end lost 6 bases, the J end lost 8 bases, and 19 bases lay between the germline ends. The CDR3 extends over 13 amino acids. The CDR3 DNA is TGCAGTGCGCTGGGGGGAAGTACGATCGGCTACACCTTC. Amino acid sequence: CSALGGSTIGYTF.

In the case of this clonotype: Just one base apart from a much larger clone, this may be a read error. The gene calls are TRBV5-1 and TRBJ2-7, with TRBD1 matching over 9 bases. The CDR3 is made up of 16 amino acids. Germline V gives CDR1 SGHRS, CDR2 YFSETQ. The CDR3 DNA is TGCGCCAACAGCTGGACAGGGGCGATTCCTACCTACGAGCAGTACTTC. Its protein product is CANSWTGAIPTYEQYF.

This clonotype has a single count. V usage is TRBV28 and J usage is TRBJ2-1; TRBD2 matches 16 bases. Looked up from germline, CDR1 is MDHEN and CDR2 is SYDVKM. This CDR3 region has 15 residues. The trim removed 11 bases at V and 5 bases at J, leaving 6 bases unmatched. The CDR3 loop is CAGGLAGGPNNEQFF. For the CDR3, the DNA is TGTGCCGGGGGACTAGCGGGAGGGCCGAACAATGAGCAGTTCTTC.

V is TRBV20-1 and J is TRBJ1-4; D not resolved. Trimming took off 3 bases at V and 4 bases at J, with 9 bases between the two ends. CDR3 length: 13 amino acids. Germline CDR1 and CDR2: DFQATT and SNEGSKA (reference sequence). In nucleotides, the CDR3 is TGCAGTGCTAGTGGGCAGCTTAATGAAAAACTGTTTTTT. Translating gives CSASGQLNEKLFF.

The rearrangement links TRBV7-9 to TRBJ2-2; 8 bases align to TRBD2. Germline V gives CDR1 SEHNR, CDR2 FQNEAQ (reference sequence). J was trimmed by 1 base and V by 7 bases; bases with no gene match: 8. The CDR3 is 16 amino acids. Here the CDR3 DNA reads TGTGCCAGCATCGAGGGCAGCGGGGGGAACACCGGGGAGCTGTTTTTT. It is translated as CASIEGSGGNTGELFF.

The rearrangement joins TRBV12-3 or TRBV12-4 to TRBJ2-1; D not resolved. Trimming shortened V by 5 bases and J by 6 bases, and 20 bases separated the two germline ends. The CDR3 contains 16 residues. This CDR3 is CASSPGWYSRPNEQFF. The CDR3 DNA is TGTGCCAGCAGTCCAGGATGGTACTCACGCCCCAATGAGCAGTTCTTC.

The chain employs TRBV7-9 and TRBJ1-6, with 8 bases lining up with TRBD1. This CDR3 contains 15 residues. Germline V gene lookup returns CDR1 SEHNR and CDR2 FQNEAQ (reference sequence). Germline trimming cut 5 bases from V and 5 bases from J; bases unmatched to any gene: 5. The CDR3 bases are TGTGCCAGCAGCCCTTGGGGACAGGATAATTCACCCCTCCACTTT. Protein sequence: CASSPWGQDNSPLHF.

In its sample, this clonotype was seen a few times. The rearrangement links TRBV12-3 or TRBV12-4 to TRBJ2-3; maybe TRBD2 (6 bases). CDR3 size: 14 residues. V was trimmed by 6 bases and J by 6 bases, leaving 16 bases between them. CDR3 DNA: TGTGCCAGCAGCAACGGGCGCCGGGGGGATACGCAGTATTTT. This sequence encodes CASSNGRRGDTQYF.

This chain uses TRBV5-6 with TRBJ1-1, with unresolved D. Germline-derived CDR1 and CDR2 are SGHDT and YYEEEE. V gave up 10 bases and J gave up 5 bases, with 21 bases separating them. This CDR3 spans 14 amino acids. In DNA, the CDR3 is TGTGCCTCATCGCTCGAAGGTAGGCGGACTGAAGCTTTCTTT. Its translation is CASSLEGRRTEAFF.

This sequence joins TRBV27 and TRBJ2-7; D unclear. V lost 6 bases and J 2 bases, leaving 17 bases between the germline ends. Per the germline V gene, CDR1 is MNHEY and CDR2 is SMNVEV (reference sequence). This CDR3 comprises 15 residues. The chain's CDR3 is CASRPSNRPPYEQYF. As DNA, the CDR3 is TGTGCCAGCAGACCCTCTAACCGGCCGCCCTACGAGCAGTACTTC.

This clonotype came up many times. The rearrangement uses TRBV12-3 or TRBV12-4 and TRBJ2-3; D remains ambiguous. Between the trimmed V and J ends, which lost 6 bases and 2 bases, there was a span of 15 bases. This CDR3 contains 15 residues. The CDR3 nucleotides are TGTGCCAGCAGGGCCGACAACTATCCCACAGATACGCAGTATTTT. It yields the protein CASRADNYPTDTQYF.

This clonotype showed up many times. V gene TRBV12-3 or TRBV12-4 combines with J gene TRBJ2-7; 8 bases are a match to TRBD2. The junction had 7 bases not matched to a gene; V was cut back by 8 bases and J by 4 bases. This CDR3 region has 13 residues. This CDR3 reads CASARGGGYEQYF. The CDR3 nucleotides read TGTGCCAGCGCCCGGGGGGGAGGGTACGAGCAGTACTTC.

This chain uses TRBV25-1 with TRBJ1-1, with 9 bases matching TRBD1. The V and J ends lost 4 bases and 1 base, in that order; junction bases with no gene match: 4. Germline CDR1 is MGHDK and CDR2 is SYGVNS. The CDR3 is made up of 15 amino acids. In DNA, the CDR3 is TGTGCCAGCAGTGTACAGGGGGCTCGGAACACTGAAGCTTTCTTT. The encoded protein is CASSVQGARNTEAFF.

V and J are TRBV10-3 and TRBJ1-2; no reliable D call. Trimming left V 4 bases short and J 2 bases short, with 8 bases between. The V gene's germline CDR1 is ENHRY and CDR2 SYGVKD. The CDR3 loop spans 13 amino acids. Here the CDR3 DNA reads TGTGCCATCAGTGGTAAGGACAACTATGGCTACACCTTC. It encodes CAISGKDNYGYTF.

This chain uses TRBV2 with TRBJ2-4, with D maybe TRBD1 (5 bases). Germline lookup yields CDR1 SNHLY and CDR2 FYNNEI. The ends were cut back, 7 bases at V and 9 bases at J, with 19 bases in the middle. The CDR3 totals 14 residues. The CDR3 loop is CASTQGQGRTIQYF. The CDR3 nucleotides are TGTGCCAGCACACAAGGGCAGGGCAGAACCATTCAGTACTTC.

This clonotype was recorded at least ten times. Germline is not matched at one junction end, which may reflect a read error. The chain couples TRBV7-9 to TRBJ1-1, with a weak D call TRBD1 (5 bases). The germline CDR1 and CDR2 sequences are SEHNR and FQNEAQ (reference sequence). The CDR3 sequence is 15 residues long. The CDR3 protein is CASSLAPGVNTEAFF. The CDR3 DNA is TGCGCCAGCAGCTTGGCCCCGGGGGTGAACACTGAAGCTTTCTTT.

This clonotype was observed a few times. V usage is TRBV7-9 and J usage is TRBJ1-3; tentative D call: TRBD1 (5 bases). Germline assignment: CDR1 SEHNR and CDR2 FQNEAQ (reference sequence). V was cut by 5 bases and J by 0 bases, with 17 bases left in between. This CDR3 region has 17 residues. The CDR3 region is CASSEAGRGGSGNTIYF. The CDR3 nucleotides read TGTGCCAGCAGCGAAGCAGGGAGAGGAGGCTCTGGAAACACCATATATTTT.

This clonotype showed up just a few times. The rearrangement links TRBV7-9 to TRBJ2-1; D is ambiguous. This CDR3 spans 11 amino acids. V was pared by 3 bases and J by 9 bases, with 6 bases between. The germline V gene encodes CDR1 SEHNR and CDR2 FQNEAQ (reference sequence). CDR3: CASSFSTEQFF. The DNA of the CDR3 is TGTGCCAGCAGCTTTAGCACTGAGCAGTTCTTC.

There are a few counts of this clonotype. This chain joins TRBV3-1 and TRBJ2-6, with D unresolved. Germline CDR1 LGHDT, CDR2 YNNKEL (reference sequence). V lost 1 base, J lost 0 bases, and 4 bases lay in between. The CDR3 covers 15 residues. The CDR3 loop is CASSQGDSGANVLTF. The CDR3, as DNA: TGTGCCAGCAGCCAAGGGGACTCTGGGGCCAACGTCCTGACTTTC.

As regards this clonotype: The junction departs from germline at one end; a sequencing error may be responsible. The chain combines TRBV5-3 with TRBJ2-1; 12 bases are shared with TRBD2. TRBV5-3 is sorted into the ORF group, with uncertain function. CDR3 length equals 16 residues. The CDR3 bases are TGTGCCAGCAGCTTGGACCTAGCGGGGGGGTGGAATGAGCAGTTCTTC. Amino acids: CASSLDLAGGWNEQFF.

This clonotype was detected only a few times. The rearrangement joins TRBV6-4 to TRBJ1-1; the D is unclear. The V gene lost 4 bases and the J gene lost 0 bases, with 6 bases spanning the gap. This CDR3 spans 13 amino acids. Looked up from germline, CDR1 is MRHNA and CDR2 is SNTAGT. CDR3 amino acids: CASSANLNTEAFF. The CDR3 bases are TGTGCCAGCAGTGCCAATCTGAACACTGAAGCTTTCTTT.

The chain uses TRBV19 and TRBJ1-1; a possible D gene is TRBD1 (6 bases). Germline-derived CDR1 and CDR2 are LNHDA and SQIVND (reference sequence). V lost 5 bases to trimming and J lost 1 base, with 14 bases between them. The CDR3 runs 15 residues. The CDR3 sequence: CASSEGGTQNTEAFF. The DNA of the CDR3 is TGTGCCAGTAGTGAAGGCGGGACACAGAACACTGAAGCTTTCTTT.

This clonotype came up a few times. The chain links TRBV3-1 to TRBJ2-1, with 9 bases aligning to TRBD2. The trim removed 2 bases at V and 4 bases at J, leaving 6 bases unmatched. The CDR3 is made up of 16 amino acids. Per the germline V gene, CDR1 is LGHDT and CDR2 is YNNKEL (reference sequence). The DNA of the CDR3 is TGTGCCAGCAGCCAACCGGGACTAGCCCTATACAATGAGCAGTTCTTC. This codes for CASSQPGLALYNEQFF.

This clonotype came up a few times. The J gene is TRBJ2-2, the V gene TRBV6-2 or TRBV6-3; 7 positions match TRBD1. The V segment lost 0 bases and the J segment 4 bases; nucleotides outside the gene matches: 5. This CDR3 contains 16 residues. CDR1 is MNHEY, CDR2 SVGEGT, per germline. CDR3 protein: CASSYSPGQLTGELFF. The CDR3 bases are TGTGCCAGCAGTTACTCGCCGGGACAGCTCACCGGGGAGCTGTTTTTT.

This clonotype has just a few counts. The chain recombines TRBV30 with TRBJ1-2; D uncertain. The CDR3 totals 15 residues. Deletions cut 3 bases from V and 7 bases from J, with 21 bases between. Germline V gene lookup returns CDR1 GTSNPN and CDR2 SVGIG (reference sequence). CDR3 region: CAWSDARTPVRGYTF. The CDR3 bases are TGTGCCTGGAGCGACGCGAGGACCCCCGTACGTGGCTACACCTTC.